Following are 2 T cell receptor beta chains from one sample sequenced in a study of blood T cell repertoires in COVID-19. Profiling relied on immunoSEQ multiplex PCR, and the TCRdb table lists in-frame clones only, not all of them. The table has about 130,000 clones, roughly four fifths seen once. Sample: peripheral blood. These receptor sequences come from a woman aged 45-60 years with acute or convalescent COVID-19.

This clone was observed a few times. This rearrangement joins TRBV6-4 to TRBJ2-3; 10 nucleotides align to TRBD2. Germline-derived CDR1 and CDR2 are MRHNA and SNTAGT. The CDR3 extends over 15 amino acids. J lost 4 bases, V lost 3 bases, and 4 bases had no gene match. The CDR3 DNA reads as TGTGCCAGCAGTGAGTTAGCGGGGGGTTCAGATACGCAGTATTTT. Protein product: CASSELAGGSDTQYF.

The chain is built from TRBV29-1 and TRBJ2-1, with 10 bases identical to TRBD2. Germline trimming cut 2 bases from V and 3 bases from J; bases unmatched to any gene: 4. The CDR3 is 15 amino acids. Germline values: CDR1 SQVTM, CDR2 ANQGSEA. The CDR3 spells CSVETGTSDYNEQFF. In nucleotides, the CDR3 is TGCAGCGTTGAAACCGGGACTAGCGACTACAATGAGCAGTTCTTC.